The source of this T cell receptor beta chain is a study of blood T cell repertoires in COVID-19 (dated by TCRdb to the early 2020s). Describing the broader study: Samples from collaborators originated in the United States, Italy and Spain and spanned both the acute and convalescent phases of COVID-19. Where HLA class I and class II types were available, the types were taken from metadata supplied by the sample provider, not from assay-based typing. Sample metadata almost always included a de-identified subject ID, COVID-19 status, age in years and sex. The dataset comprised deeply sampled blood TCRbeta repertoires from subjects exposed to, actively infected with, or recovered from COVID-19. The repertoires were made available in a free public database intended to serve as a resource for research on the immune response to SARS-CoV-2. The prospective study material was composed of cDNA or gDNA derived from T cells, B-cell-depleted T cells, or PBMCs. The samples were drawn from the first 160 participants of the ongoing ImmuneRACE study and from 950 to 1,500 subjects provided by 6 global collaborators.

Enrolling through a virtual design, the prospective study's participants ranged in age from about 18 to 100 years and lived across 24 United States geographic areas. In the prospective study, cohorts were assigned on the basis of participant-reported clinical history obtained from a screening survey and a study questionnaire. ImmuneRACE Cohort 3 recovered participants were defined by two consecutive negative NP/OP PCR tests, healthcare professional clearance, or symptom resolution. Each participant in the prospective study had whole blood, serum and a nasopharyngeal or oropharyngeal swab collected by mobile phlebotomists. Over a roughly 2-month period, participants in the prospective study had the option of providing additional blood draws and questionnaires. Prospective study blood samples were shipped either frozen or at room temperature before DNA extraction. The investigation overall reported the following: Clinical and demographic metadata were provided uncurated, with the amount varying by source and participant.

The immunoSEQ Assay, a bias-controlled multiplex PCR, was used to amplify TCRbeta CDR3 regions from genomic DNA. Per the source publication's procedure: Within the assay, amplification of reference gene primers was used to estimate how many nucleated cells each sample contained. To quantify the absolute abundance of each unique TCRbeta CDR3 rearrangement, sequence reads were collapsed and filtered. For each sample, productive Simpson clonality was calculated as the square root of Simpson's diversity index over productive rearrangements. The table comes from immuneACCESS by way of TCRdb, which keeps in-frame sequences with V and J called. Part of the clones is missing from these tables; in studies checked, under half for an unresolved V gene and the rest for unknown reasons. The V and J calls and clone size were taken over from that table, and D and trimming were inferred from the DNA. The sample has 110,000 to 150,000 clones on record, approximately 78% of them singletons. Roughly 5.6% of the sample comes from the top ten.

At least ten counts were recorded for this clone. The antigen this receptor binds is unknown. The input lacks base qualities; no much larger clone sits a single base away. The junction shows trimming of 9 bases on V and 10 bases on J, plus 24 bases between the germline ends. The germline V gene (reference sequence) gives CDR1 as LNHDA and CDR2 as SQIVND. Including cysteine and phenylalanine, the CDR3 has 15 amino acids. Only the CDR3 DNA stays, 45 bases, in frame from base 1. Here the chain combines TRBV19 and TRBJ1-4; a tentative D match to TRBD1 spans 6 bases. The source is a woman in her fifties or sixties who had recovered from COVID-19. The sequenced material came from PBMCs or T cells enriched from blood (not recorded which). The CDR3 amino acid sequence is: CASQLYGTSGRKLFF. The DNA sequence is TGTGCCAGCCAACTATACGGGACATCGGGTAGAAAACTGTTTTTT.